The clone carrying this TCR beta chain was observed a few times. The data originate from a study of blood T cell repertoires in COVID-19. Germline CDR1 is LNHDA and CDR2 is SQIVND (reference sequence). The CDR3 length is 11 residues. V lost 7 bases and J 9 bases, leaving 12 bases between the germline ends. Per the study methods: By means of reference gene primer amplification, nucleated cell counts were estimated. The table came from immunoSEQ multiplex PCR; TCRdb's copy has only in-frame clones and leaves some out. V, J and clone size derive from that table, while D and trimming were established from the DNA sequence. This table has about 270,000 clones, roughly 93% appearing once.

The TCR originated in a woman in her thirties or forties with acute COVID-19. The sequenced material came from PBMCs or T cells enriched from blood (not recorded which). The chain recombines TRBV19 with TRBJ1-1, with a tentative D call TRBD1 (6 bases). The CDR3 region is CASIVQGKAFF. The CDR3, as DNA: TGTGCCAGTATCGTCCAGGGGAAAGCTTTCTTT.